Listed below are T cell receptor beta chains from one sample, sequenced in a study of vaccination effects on CD4 cells after COVID-19. Measured with immunoSEQ multiplex PCR; TCRdb has only the in-frame clones, and not every one. The data hold over 45,000 clones, with 50% to 80% observed a single time. No antigens are known for them. Source: CD4+ T cells from PBMCs cultured without peptide, taken before COVID-19 vaccination. The receptors come from a human donor who received a COVID-19 vaccine. CDR3s include the opening cysteine and the closing phenylalanine or tryptophan. A D gene is named only where the DNA matches it firmly. Expanded clones get a size class; other rows say once, few or many, or leave the size out.

size | J | D | V | CDR3 | DNA
- | TRBJ2-7 | - | TRBV28 | CASSLRGEQYF | TGTGCCAGCAGTTTACGGGGCGAGCAGTACTTC
few | TRBJ1-5 | - | TRBV15 | CATSRSGSDQPQHF | TGTGCCACCAGCAGATCAGGGAGCGATCAGCCCCAGCATTTT
- | TRBJ1-2 | - | TRBV7-2 | CASSLARAYGYTF | TGTGCCAGCAGCTTGGCCAGGGCCTATGGCTACACCTTC
- | TRBJ2-2 | - | TRBV7-9 | CASRIGQLTNTGELFF | TGTGCCAGCAGAATCGGGCAACTCACGAACACCGGGGAGCTGTTTTTT
- | TRBJ2-7 | TRBD1 | TRBV12-3/TRBV12-4 | CASTRQGSYEQYF | TGTGCCAGCACCCGACAGGGTAGCTACGAGCAGTACTTC
- | TRBJ1-2 | - | TRBV4-1 | CASSQVALRGYTF | TGCGCCAGCAGCCAAGTCGCCCTCCGAGGCTACACCTTC
- | TRBJ1-2 | TRBD1 | TRBV6-6 | CASNSDRYYGYTF | TGTGCCAGCAACTCGGACAGGTACTATGGCTACACCTTC
few | TRBJ1-2 | - | TRBV18 | CASSPPETSGHPGYGYTF | TGTGCCAGCTCACCACCTGAGACATCGGGCCACCCTGGCTATGGCTACACCTTC
few | TRBJ1-3 | TRBD1 | TRBV10-3 | CAISEPRQGGTIYF | TGTGCCATCAGTGAGCCCAGACAGGGTGGCACCATATATTTT
- | TRBJ1-1 | TRBD1 | TRBV7-9 | CASSPVDRGKTNTEAFF | TGTGCCAGCAGCCCCGTGGACAGGGGGAAGACGAACACTGAAGCTTTCTTT
- | TRBJ2-6 | - | TRBV7-8 | CASSLILYSGANVLTF | TGTGCCAGCAGCTTAATACTCTACTCTGGGGCCAACGTCCTGACTTTC
- | TRBJ1-2 | TRBD1 | TRBV6-5 | CASSYPGRGSYGYTF | TGTGCCAGCAGTTACCCGGGCAGGGGGAGCTATGGCTACACCTTC
few | TRBJ2-1 | - | TRBV9 | CASSVDRASYNEQFF | TGTGCCAGCAGCGTAGACAGGGCCTCCTACAATGAGCAGTTCTTC
- | TRBJ1-1 | - | TRBV29-1 | CSVANTEAFF | TGCAGCGTTGCCAACACTGAAGCTTTCTTT
few | TRBJ1-2 | TRBD1 | TRBV19 | CASSILQDRAYGYTF | TGTGCCAGTAGTATCCTCCAGGACAGGGCCTATGGCTACACCTTC
- | TRBJ1-2 | - | TRBV19 | CASSIVPDPLYGYTF | TGTGCCAGTAGTATAGTACCGGACCCCCTCTATGGCTACACCTTC
few | TRBJ1-1 | - | TRBV18 | CASSAERTGAEAFF | TGTGCCAGCTCAGCCGAGAGGACGGGGGCTGAAGCTTTCTTT
- | TRBJ2-7 | - | TRBV6-5 | CASRDGWGEQYF | TGTGCCAGCAGGGACGGGTGGGGGGAGCAGTACTTC
- | TRBJ2-2 | - | TRBV19 | CASSNIRGGAGELFF | TGTGCCAGTAGTAATATCCGGGGAGGTGCCGGGGAGCTGTTTTTT
- | TRBJ2-5 | TRBD2 | TRBV7-2 | CASSLVAGGMETQYF | TGTGCCAGCAGCTTAGTGGCGGGGGGGATGGAGACCCAGTACTTC
few | TRBJ2-3 | TRBD2 | TRBV5-1 | CASRLSGGLTDTQYF | TGCGCCAGCAGGCTTAGCGGGGGGCTCACAGATACGCAGTATTTT